This T cell receptor beta chain comes out of a study of cytomegalovirus exposure and HLA in healthy donors. Study results and caveats: Reportedly, diagnosis of cytomegalovirus status by the classifier showed high specificity and sensitivity.

The data were produced by immunoSEQ multiplex PCR, yet TCRdb's version contains in-frame clones alone and is incomplete. The sample shows roughly 60,000 clones, about 92% of them seen only once. Notes on this clone: The antigen is undetermined.

This TCR derives from a woman under 30 in good health and CMV-seronegative. Sequencing was carried out using PBMCs.

For the CDR3, the DNA is TGTGCCAGCAGTTCGGGGGGGGTAGCTTTCTTT. Its protein is CASSSGGVAFF. The chain joins TRBV27 to TRBJ1-1; TRBD1 is a possible D gene (5 bases). Per the germline V gene, CDR1 is MNHEY and CDR2 is SMNVEV (reference sequence). This CDR3 contains 11 residues. Trimming removed 4 bases from V and 10 bases from J, with 10 bases in between.